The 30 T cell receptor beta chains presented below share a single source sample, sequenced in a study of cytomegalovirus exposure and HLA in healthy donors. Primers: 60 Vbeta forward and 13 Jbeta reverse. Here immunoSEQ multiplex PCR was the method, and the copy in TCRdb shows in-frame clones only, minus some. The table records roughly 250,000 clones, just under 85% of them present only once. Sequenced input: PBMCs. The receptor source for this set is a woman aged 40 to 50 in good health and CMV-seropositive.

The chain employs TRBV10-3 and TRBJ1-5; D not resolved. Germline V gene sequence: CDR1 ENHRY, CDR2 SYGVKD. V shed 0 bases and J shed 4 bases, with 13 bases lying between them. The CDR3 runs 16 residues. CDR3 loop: CAISESETAGNQPQHF. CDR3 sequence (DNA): TGTGCCATCAGTGAGTCAGAAACAGCGGGGAATCAGCCCCAGCATTTT.

This CDR3 is CASSPKPGLAGLAKNIQYF. The CDR3 DNA reads TGTGCCAGCAGTCCTAAACCGGGACTAGCGGGACTAGCCAAAAACATTCAGTACTTC. The chain is built from TRBV27 and TRBJ2-4, with TRBD2 matching over 13 bases. Looked up from germline, CDR1 is MNHEY and CDR2 is SMNVEV (reference sequence). This CDR3 has 19 residues. After removal of 5 bases from V and 0 bases from J, the junction contained 10 bases not matched to a gene.

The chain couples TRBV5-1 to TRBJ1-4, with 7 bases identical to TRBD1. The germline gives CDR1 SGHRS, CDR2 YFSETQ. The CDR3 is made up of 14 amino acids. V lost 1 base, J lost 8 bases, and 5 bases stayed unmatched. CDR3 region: CASSLFETGEKLFF. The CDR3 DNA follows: TGCGCCAGCAGCTTGTTTGAGACAGGGGAAAAACTGTTTTTT.

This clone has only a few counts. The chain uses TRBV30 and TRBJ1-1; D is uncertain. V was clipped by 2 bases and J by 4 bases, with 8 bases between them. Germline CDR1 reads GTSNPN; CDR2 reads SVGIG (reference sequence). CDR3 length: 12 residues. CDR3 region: CAWSLGSTEAFF. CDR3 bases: TGTGCCTGGAGTCTAGGGAGCACTGAAGCTTTCTTT.

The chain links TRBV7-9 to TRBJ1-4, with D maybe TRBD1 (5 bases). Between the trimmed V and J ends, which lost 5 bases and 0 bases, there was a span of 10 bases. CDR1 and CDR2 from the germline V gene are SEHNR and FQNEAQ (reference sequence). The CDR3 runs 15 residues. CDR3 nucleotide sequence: TGTGCCAGCAGCGAGGACATTACAACTAATGAAAAACTGTTTTTT. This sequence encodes CASSEDITTNEKLFF. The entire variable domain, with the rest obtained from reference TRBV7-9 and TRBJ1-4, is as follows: DTGVSQNPRHKITKRGQNVTFRCDPISEHNRLYWYRQTLGQGPEFLTYFQNEAQLEKSRLLSDRFSAERPKGSFSTLEIQRTEQGDSAMYLCASSEDITTNEKLFFGSGTQLSVL.

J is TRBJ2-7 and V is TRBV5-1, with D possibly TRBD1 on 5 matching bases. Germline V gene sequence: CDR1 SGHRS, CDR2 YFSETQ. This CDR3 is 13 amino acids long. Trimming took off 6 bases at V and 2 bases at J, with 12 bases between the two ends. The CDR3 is CASKPGSAYEQYF. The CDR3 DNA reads TGCGCCAGCAAACCAGGGTCGGCCTACGAGCAGTACTTC.

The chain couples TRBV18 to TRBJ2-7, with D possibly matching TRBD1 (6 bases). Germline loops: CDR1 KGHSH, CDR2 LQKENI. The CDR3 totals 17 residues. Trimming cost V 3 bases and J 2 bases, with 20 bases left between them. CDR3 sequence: CASSPRTPGTPPYEQYF. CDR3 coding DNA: TGTGCCAGCTCACCCAGGACCCCCGGGACACCCCCCTACGAGCAGTACTTC.

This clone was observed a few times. CDR3 in amino acids: CASSLSGNYGYTF. The CDR3 DNA reads as TGTGCCAGCAGTTTGTCCGGTAACTATGGCTACACCTTC. This chain joins TRBV28 and TRBJ1-2; D remains ambiguous. The CDR3 length is 13 residues. V gave up 3 bases and J gave up 1 base, with 6 bases separating them. The germline CDR1 and CDR2 sequences are MDHEN and SYDVKM.

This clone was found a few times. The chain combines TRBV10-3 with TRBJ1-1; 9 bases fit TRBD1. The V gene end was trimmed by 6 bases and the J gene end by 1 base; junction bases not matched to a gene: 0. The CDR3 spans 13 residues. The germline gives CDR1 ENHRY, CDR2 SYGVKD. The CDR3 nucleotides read TGTGCCATCAGGGACAGGGGGAACACTGAAGCTTTCTTT. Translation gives CAIRDRGNTEAFF.

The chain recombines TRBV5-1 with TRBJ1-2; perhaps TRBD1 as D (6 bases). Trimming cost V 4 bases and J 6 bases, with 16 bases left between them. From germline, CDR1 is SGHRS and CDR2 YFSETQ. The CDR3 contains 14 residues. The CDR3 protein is CASSAYRVENGYTF. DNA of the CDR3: TGCGCCAGCAGCGCCTACAGGGTGGAAAATGGCTACACCTTC.

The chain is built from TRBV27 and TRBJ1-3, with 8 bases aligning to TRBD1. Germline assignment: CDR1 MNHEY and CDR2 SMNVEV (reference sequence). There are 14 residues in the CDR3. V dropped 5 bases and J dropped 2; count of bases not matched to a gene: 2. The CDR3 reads CASSPQGAGNTIYF. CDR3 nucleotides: TGTGCCAGCAGTCCACAGGGGGCTGGAAACACCATATATTTT.

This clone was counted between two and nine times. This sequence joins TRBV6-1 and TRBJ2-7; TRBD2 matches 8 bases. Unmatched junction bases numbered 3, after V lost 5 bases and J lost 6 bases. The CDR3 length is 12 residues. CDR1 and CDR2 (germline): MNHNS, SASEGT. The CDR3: CASSRGGVEQYF. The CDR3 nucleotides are TGTGCCAGCAGTCGGGGGGGGGTCGAGCAGTACTTC.

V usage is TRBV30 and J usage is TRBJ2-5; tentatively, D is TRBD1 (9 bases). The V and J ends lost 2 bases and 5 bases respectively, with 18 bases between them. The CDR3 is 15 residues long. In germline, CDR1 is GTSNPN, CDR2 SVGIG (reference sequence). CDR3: CAWSLTSGQGETQYF. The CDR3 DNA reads TGTGCCTGGAGTCTTACTAGCGGACAGGGGGAGACCCAGTACTTC.

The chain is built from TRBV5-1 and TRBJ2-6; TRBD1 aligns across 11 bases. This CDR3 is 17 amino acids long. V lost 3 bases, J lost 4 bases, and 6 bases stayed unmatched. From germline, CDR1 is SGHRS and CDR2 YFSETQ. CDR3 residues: CASSSGQGASGANVLTF. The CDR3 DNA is TGCGCCAGCAGCTCCGGACAGGGGGCGTCCGGGGCCAACGTCCTGACTTTC.

In DNA, the CDR3 is TGTGCCAGCAGCCGTCGACTAGCGGGAGGGTACGAGCAGTACTTC. Its protein is CASSRRLAGGYEQYF. The chain employs TRBV28 and TRBJ2-7; TRBD2 aligns across 14 bases. The CDR3 length is 15 residues. Germline CDR1 is MDHEN and CDR2 is SYDVKM. The ends lost 6 bases at V and 4 bases at J; junction bases unmatched: 5.

CDR3 region: CASSLPGTGFHEQYF. Here the CDR3 DNA reads TGTGCCAGCAGCCTCCCAGGGACAGGGTTCCACGAGCAGTACTTC. V is TRBV7-6 and J is TRBJ2-7, with 9 bases matching TRBD1. The V gene's germline CDR1 is SGHVS and CDR2 FNYEAQ. This CDR3 contains 15 residues. V lost 5 bases, J lost 5 bases, and 10 bases stayed unmatched.

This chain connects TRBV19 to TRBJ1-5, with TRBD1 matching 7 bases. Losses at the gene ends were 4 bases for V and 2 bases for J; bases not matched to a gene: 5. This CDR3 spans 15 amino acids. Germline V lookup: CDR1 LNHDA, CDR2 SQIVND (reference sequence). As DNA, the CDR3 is TGTGCCAGTAGTAAAGGGACAGTAGGCAATCAGCCCCAGCATTTT. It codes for CASSKGTVGNQPQHF.

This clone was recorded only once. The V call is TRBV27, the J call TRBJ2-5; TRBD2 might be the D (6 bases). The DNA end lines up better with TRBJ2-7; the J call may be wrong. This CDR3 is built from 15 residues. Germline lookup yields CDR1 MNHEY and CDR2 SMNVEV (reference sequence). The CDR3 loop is CASSLYQSRGYEQYF. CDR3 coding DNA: TGTGCCAGCAGTTTATATCAGTCGCGGGGTTACGAGCAGTACTTC.

The CDR3 spells CASSGQGSPGNTIYF. The CDR3 bases are TGTGCCAGCAGCGGACAGGGGTCTCCTGGAAACACCATATATTTT. The chain recombines TRBV9 with TRBJ1-3; 8 nucleotides line up with TRBD1. This CDR3 has 15 residues. Germline lookup yields CDR1 SGDLS and CDR2 YYNGEE. V shed 3 bases and J 2 bases; nucleotides not matched to a gene: 4.

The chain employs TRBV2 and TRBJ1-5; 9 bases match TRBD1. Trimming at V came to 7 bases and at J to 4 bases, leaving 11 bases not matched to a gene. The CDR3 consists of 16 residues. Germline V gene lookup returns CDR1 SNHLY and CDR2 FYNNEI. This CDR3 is CASTEDRGPVNQPQHF. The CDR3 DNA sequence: TGTGCCAGCACAGAGGACAGGGGCCCAGTAAATCAGCCCCAGCATTTT. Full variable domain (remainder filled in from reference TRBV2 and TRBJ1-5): EPEVTQTPSHQVTQMGQEVILRCVPISNHLYFYWYRQILGQKVEFLVSFYNNEISEKSEIFDDQFSVERPDGSNFTLKIRSTKLEDSAMYFCASTEDRGPVNQPQHFGDGTRLSIL.

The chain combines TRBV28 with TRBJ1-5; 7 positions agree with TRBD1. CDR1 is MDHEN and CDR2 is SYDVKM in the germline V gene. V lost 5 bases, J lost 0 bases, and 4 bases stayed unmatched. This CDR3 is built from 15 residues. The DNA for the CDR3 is TGTGCCAGCAGTGAGGGGACAGCTAGCAATCAGCCCCAGCATTTT. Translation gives CASSEGTASNQPQHF.

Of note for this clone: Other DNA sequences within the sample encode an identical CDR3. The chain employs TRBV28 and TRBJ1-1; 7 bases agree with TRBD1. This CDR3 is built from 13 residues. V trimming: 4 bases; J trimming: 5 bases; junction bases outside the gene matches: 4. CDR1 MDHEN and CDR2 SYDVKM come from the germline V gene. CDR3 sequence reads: CASSSTGRTEAFF. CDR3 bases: TGTGCCAGCAGTTCGACAGGGAGAACTGAAGCTTTCTTT.

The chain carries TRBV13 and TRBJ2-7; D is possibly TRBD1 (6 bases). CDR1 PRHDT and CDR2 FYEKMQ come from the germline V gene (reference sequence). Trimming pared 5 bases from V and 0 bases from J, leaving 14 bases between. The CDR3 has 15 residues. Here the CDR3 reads CASSTLVGGSYEQYF. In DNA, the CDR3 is TGTGCCAGCAGCACCCTAGTAGGGGGCTCCTACGAGCAGTACTTC.

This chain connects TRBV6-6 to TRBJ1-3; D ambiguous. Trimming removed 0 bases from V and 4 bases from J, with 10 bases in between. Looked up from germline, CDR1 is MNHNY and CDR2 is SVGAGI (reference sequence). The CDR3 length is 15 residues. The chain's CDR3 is CASSYSRREGNTIYF. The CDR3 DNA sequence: TGTGCCAGCAGTTACTCCCGGCGGGAGGGAAACACCATATATTTT.

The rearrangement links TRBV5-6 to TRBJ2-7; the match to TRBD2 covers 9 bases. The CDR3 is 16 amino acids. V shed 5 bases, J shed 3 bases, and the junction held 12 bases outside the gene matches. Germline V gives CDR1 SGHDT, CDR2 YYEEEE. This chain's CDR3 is CASRRGRLADFYEQYF. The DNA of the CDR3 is TGTGCCAGCAGGCGAGGCCGACTAGCGGATTTCTACGAGCAGTACTTC. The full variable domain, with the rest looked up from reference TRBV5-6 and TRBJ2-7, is DAGVTQSPTHLIKTRGQQVTLRCSPKSGHDTVSWYQQALGQGPQFIFQYYEEEERQRGNFPDRFSGHQFPNYSSELNVNALLLGDSALYLCASRRGRLADFYEQYFGPGTRLTVT.

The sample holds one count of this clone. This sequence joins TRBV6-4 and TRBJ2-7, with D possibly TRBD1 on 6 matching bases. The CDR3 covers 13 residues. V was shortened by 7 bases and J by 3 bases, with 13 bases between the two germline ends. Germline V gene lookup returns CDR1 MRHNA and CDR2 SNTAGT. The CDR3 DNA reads TGTGCCAGCACGGGACATCCGCGCTACGAGCAGTACTTC. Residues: CASTGHPRYEQYF.

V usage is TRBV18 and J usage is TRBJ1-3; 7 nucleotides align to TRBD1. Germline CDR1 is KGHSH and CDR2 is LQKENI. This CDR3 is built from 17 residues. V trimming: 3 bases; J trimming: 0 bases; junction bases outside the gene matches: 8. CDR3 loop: CASSPLPWTGSGNTIYF. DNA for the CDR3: TGTGCCAGCTCACCCCTGCCCTGGACAGGCTCTGGAAACACCATATATTTT.

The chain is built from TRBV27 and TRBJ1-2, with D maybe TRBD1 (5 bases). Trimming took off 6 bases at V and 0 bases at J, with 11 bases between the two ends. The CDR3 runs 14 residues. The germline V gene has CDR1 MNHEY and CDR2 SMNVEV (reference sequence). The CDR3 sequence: CASSPTEANYGYTF. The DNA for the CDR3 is TGTGCCAGCAGCCCGACAGAAGCTAACTATGGCTACACCTTC.

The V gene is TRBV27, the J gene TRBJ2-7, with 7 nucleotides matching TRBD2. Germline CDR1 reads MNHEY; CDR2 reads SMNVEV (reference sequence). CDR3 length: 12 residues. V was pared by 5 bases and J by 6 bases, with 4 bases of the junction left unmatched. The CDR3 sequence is CASSPWGGEQYF. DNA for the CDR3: TGTGCCAGCAGTCCTTGGGGGGGCGAGCAGTACTTC.

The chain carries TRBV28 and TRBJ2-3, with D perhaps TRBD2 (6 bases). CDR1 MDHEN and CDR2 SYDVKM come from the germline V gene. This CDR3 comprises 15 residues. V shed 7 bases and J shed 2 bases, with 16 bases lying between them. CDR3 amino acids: CASIDGRSSTDTQYF. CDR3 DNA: TGTGCCAGCATCGACGGGAGAAGTTCCACAGATACGCAGTATTTT.